The clone carrying this T cell receptor beta chain was counted many times. Its antigen is unidentified. One end of the junction is discordant with germline, which a read error may explain. From germline, CDR1 is SEHNR and CDR2 FQNEAQ (reference sequence). The CDR3 loop spans 16 amino acids. TCRdb reanalysed the multiplex PCR reads using MiXCR and keeps one entry per CDR3 protein. Here the sample spans roughly 130,000 distinct CDR3 sequences, 20% being singletons. These data belong to a study of breast tumors, draining lymph nodes, adjacent tissues. Whole-study findings and limits: Tumor TCR diversity was below lymph nodes but above nontumor tissue. Most tumor T cells seemingly derive from lymph node, then expand in tumor. Luminal-like breast cancer showed significantly higher tumor–nontumor repertoire similarity than basal-like. Tumor T cell lymph node origin was a supported hypothesis, not proven.

Axillary draining lymph nodes of breast cancer patients supplied the node samples. Sequences were obtained from axillary lymph node tissue. This TCR came from a female donor with breast cancer. Some clones in this sample may be carry-over from other donors' samples. The chain links TRBV7-9 to TRBJ1-6; TRBD1 is a possible D gene (6 bases). The CDR3 protein is CASSQVQGSYNSPLYF. The CDR3 coding sequence is TGTGCCAGCAGCCAAGTACAGGGTAGCTATAATTCACCCCTCTACTTT.